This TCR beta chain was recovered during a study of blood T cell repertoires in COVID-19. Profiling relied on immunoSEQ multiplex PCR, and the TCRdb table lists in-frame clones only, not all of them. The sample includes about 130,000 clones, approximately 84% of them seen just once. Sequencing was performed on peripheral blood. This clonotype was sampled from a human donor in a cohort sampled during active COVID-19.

DNA of the CDR3: TGTGCCAGCAGCTTACTGACGCTCCAGGGCTACGAGCAGTACTTC. Translation gives CASSLLTLQGYEQYF. The chain has TRBV7-2 and TRBJ2-7, with D perhaps TRBD1 (5 bases). Trimming removed 2 bases at V and 3 bases at J, with 14 bases between. Germline V gives CDR1 SGHTA, CDR2 FQGNSA. CDR3 length: 15 amino acids.